One and the same sample provided the 14 T cell receptor beta chains below, sequenced in a study of vaccination effects on CD4 cells after COVID-19. Assay used: immunoSEQ multiplex PCR; TCRdb lists only in-frame clones, some missing. The sample holds 15,000 or so clones, 60% to 80% seen once. No antigens are known for them. Viral peptide pool expansion of antigen-specific CD4+ T cells preceded sequencing in the ViraFEST assay. The culture ran for roughly ten days, and then CD4+ T cells were isolated. As their vaccination, participants received two doses of either BNT162b2 or mRNA-1273. This specimen consisted of CD4+ T cells from PBMCs cultured with HCoV-NL63 spike peptides, obtained after COVID-19 vaccination. The receptors were gathered from a human donor who received a COVID-19 vaccine.

The sample holds one count of this clone. The CDR3 here is CASSYSQGTSNEKLFF. CDR3 nucleotides: TGTGCCAGCAGTTACTCCCAAGGGACCTCTAATGAAAAACTGTTTTTT. The chain carries TRBV6-5 and TRBJ1-4, with D possibly TRBD1 on 5 matching bases. This CDR3 region has 16 residues. Deletions cut 0 bases from V and 3 bases from J, with 11 bases between. From germline, CDR1 is MNHEY and CDR2 SVGAGI.

CDR3 sequence reads: CASRDSRDRGSGANVLTF. The CDR3 DNA sequence: TGTGCCAGCAGGGACTCCCGGGACAGGGGTTCTGGGGCCAACGTCCTGACTTTC. This sequence joins TRBV11-2 and TRBJ2-6; 10 nucleotides match TRBD1. Germline CDR1 reads SGHAT; CDR2 reads FQNNGV. After removal of 6 bases from V and 1 base from J, the junction contained 9 bases not matched to a gene. The CDR3 sequence is 18 residues long.

The V and J genes are TRBV11-2 and TRBJ2-3, with D possibly TRBD2 on 6 matching bases. The germline V gene has CDR1 SGHAT and CDR2 FQNNGV. The ends were cut back, 3 bases at V and 3 bases at J, with 16 bases in the middle. This CDR3 spans 16 amino acids. CDR3 sequence (DNA): TGTGCCAGCAGCTTTGGGACTTCTCTTAGTACAGATACGCAGTATTTT. Translated: CASSFGTSLSTDTQYF.

This chain connects TRBV11-2 to TRBJ2-1; maybe TRBD1 (6 bases). Trimming stripped 3 bases from V and 1 base from J, with 16 bases between. This CDR3 spans 17 amino acids. CDR1 and CDR2 from the germline V gene are SGHAT and FQNNGV. The CDR3 DNA is TGTGCCAGCAGCTTGACTCACAGGGTAATATCCTACAATGAGCAGTTCTTC. Its protein is CASSLTHRVISYNEQFF.

The chain uses TRBV28 and TRBJ1-2, with 9 bases lining up with TRBD1. With 5 bases clipped from V and 2 bases from J, the junction kept 9 bases outside the gene matches. Per germline, CDR1 MDHEN and CDR2 SYDVKM. The CDR3 has 16 residues. The CDR3 coding sequence is TGTGCCAGCAGTCCCTCGGGACAGGGAGCGAACTATGGCTACACCTTC. This translates into CASSPSGQGANYGYTF.

J is TRBJ1-2 and V is TRBV9, with D possibly being TRBD1 (6 bases). V lost 3 bases to trimming and J lost 8 bases, with 17 bases between them. Germline CDR1 and CDR2: SGDLS and YYNGEE. The CDR3 has 14 amino acids. The CDR3 is CASSGGGTYDGYTF. CDR3 DNA: TGTGCCAGCAGCGGAGGGGGGACCTATGACGGCTACACCTTC.

J is TRBJ2-3 and V is TRBV2; D remains unclear. Germline V CDR1 and CDR2: SNHLY, FYNNEI. V lost 2 bases, J lost 3 bases, and 12 bases lay in between. This CDR3 comprises 15 residues. The CDR3 DNA reads as TGTGCCAGCAGTGAAAGGTTGGGCGCAACAGATACGCAGTATTTT. Its protein product is CASSERLGATDTQYF.

The CDR3 here is CASSLDRAYDSYEQYF. CDR3 DNA: TGCGCCAGCAGCCTGGACAGGGCCTACGACTCCTACGAGCAGTACTTC. The chain recombines TRBV5-1 with TRBJ2-7; 8 bases fit TRBD1. CDR1 and CDR2 (germline): SGHRS, YFSETQ. The CDR3 has 16 residues. V was pared by 4 bases and J by 0 bases, with 9 bases of the junction left unmatched.

The genes are TRBV19 and TRBJ2-3, with D perhaps assigned TRBD1 or TRBD2 (5 bases each). CDR3 length: 12 residues. Between the trimmed V and J ends, which lost 6 bases and 11 bases, there was a span of 15 bases. Germline V lookup: CDR1 LNHDA, CDR2 SQIVND (reference sequence). In DNA form, the CDR3 reads TGTGCCAGTAGGGATCAGGGTCGGGGGCAGTATTTT. Protein product: CASRDQGRGQYF.

V and J are TRBV2 and TRBJ2-7, with D unresolved. The V and J ends lost 7 bases and 0 bases respectively, with 13 bases between them. This CDR3 is built from 14 residues. Germline V lookup: CDR1 SNHLY, CDR2 FYNNEI. The CDR3 reads CASTSPGTSYEQYF. As DNA, the CDR3 is TGTGCCAGCACCTCCCCAGGAACCTCCTACGAGCAGTACTTC.

This clone was seen only once. The gene calls are TRBV6-5 and TRBJ2-2, with a possible D match to TRBD2 (5 bases). The CDR3 has 14 amino acids. V was shortened by 7 bases and J by 5 bases, with 14 bases between the two germline ends. The germline V gene encodes CDR1 MNHEY and CDR2 SVGAGI. The CDR3 loop is CASIPSGETGELFF. DNA of the CDR3: TGTGCCAGCATCCCGTCCGGGGAGACCGGGGAGCTGTTTTTT.

CDR3 protein: CASSRRLAGADTQYF. Written as DNA, the CDR3 is TGTGCCAGCAGCCGGCGACTAGCGGGAGCAGATACGCAGTATTTT. The V gene is TRBV4-2, the J gene TRBJ2-3; 12 nucleotides line up with TRBD2. CDR1 and CDR2 (germline): LGHNA, YNFKEQ. After removal of 4 bases from V and 4 bases from J, the junction contained 3 bases not matched to a gene. The CDR3 consists of 15 residues.

DNA for the CDR3: TGCGCCAGCAGATCAACGGGTGCGGGTGGGCAAGAGACCCAGTACTTC. It codes for CASRSTGAGGQETQYF. This chain links TRBV5-1 with TRBJ2-5, with a tentative D call TRBD2 (5 bases). The CDR3 has 16 residues. Germline assignment: CDR1 SGHRS and CDR2 YFSETQ. Trimming stripped 5 bases from V and 2 bases from J, with 19 bases between.

This clone was observed a handful of times. J is TRBJ2-7 and V is TRBV6-2 or TRBV6-3; 8 bases are shared with TRBD2. Germline CDR1 reads MNHEY; CDR2 reads SVGEGT. The CDR3 runs 15 residues. The J segment lost 3 bases and the V segment lost 2 bases, leaving 6 bases of the junction unmatched. CDR3 loop: CASSYDGLAFYEQYF. The CDR3 nucleotides are TGTGCCAGCAGTTACGACGGACTAGCCTTCTACGAGCAGTACTTC.